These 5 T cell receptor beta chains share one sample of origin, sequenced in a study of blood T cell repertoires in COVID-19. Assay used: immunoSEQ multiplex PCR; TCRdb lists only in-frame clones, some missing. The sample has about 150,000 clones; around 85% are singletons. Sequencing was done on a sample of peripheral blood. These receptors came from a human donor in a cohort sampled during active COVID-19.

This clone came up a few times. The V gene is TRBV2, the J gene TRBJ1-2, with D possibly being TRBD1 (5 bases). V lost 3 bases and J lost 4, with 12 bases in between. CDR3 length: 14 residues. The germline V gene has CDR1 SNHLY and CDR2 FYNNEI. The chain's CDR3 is CASSDGATIYGYTF. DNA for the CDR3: TGTGCCAGCAGTGATGGGGCCACTATCTATGGCTACACCTTC.

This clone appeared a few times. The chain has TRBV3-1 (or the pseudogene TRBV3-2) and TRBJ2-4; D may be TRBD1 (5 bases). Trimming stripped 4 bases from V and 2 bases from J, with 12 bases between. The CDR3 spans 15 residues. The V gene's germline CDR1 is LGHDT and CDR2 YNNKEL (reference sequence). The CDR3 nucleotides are TGTGCCAGCAGCCTGTCGGACACTCCCAAAAACATTCAGTACTTC. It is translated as CASSLSDTPKNIQYF.

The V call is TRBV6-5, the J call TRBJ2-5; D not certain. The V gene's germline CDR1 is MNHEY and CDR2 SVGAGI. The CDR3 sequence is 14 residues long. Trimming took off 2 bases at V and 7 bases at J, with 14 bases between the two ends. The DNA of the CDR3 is TGTGCCAGCAGTTACGCGGTAGGATTCGGGACCCAGTACTTC. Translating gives CASSYAVGFGTQYF.

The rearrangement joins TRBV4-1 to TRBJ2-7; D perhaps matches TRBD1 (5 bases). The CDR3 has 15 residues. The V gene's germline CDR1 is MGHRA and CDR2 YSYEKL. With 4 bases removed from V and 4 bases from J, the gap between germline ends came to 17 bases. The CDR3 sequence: CASSPSGQGPYEQYF. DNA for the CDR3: TGCGCCAGCAGCCCCTCCGGACAAGGACCTTACGAGCAGTACTTC.

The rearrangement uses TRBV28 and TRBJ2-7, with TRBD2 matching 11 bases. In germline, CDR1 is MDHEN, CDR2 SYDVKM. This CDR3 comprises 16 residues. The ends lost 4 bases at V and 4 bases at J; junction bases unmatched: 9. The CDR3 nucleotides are TGTGCCAGCAGTTCCATTAGCGGGAGGGTAGTTTACGAGCAGTACTTC. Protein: CASSSISGRVVYEQYF.